Presented here are 23 T cell receptor beta chains from one specimen sequenced in a study of quantifying T cell responses using KT2 cells. About the study: TCR alpha and beta constant-region primers primed reverse transcription of RNA.

An oligo carrying a UMI was ligated to the cDNA 3' end. First-round PCR used around 4 cycles and beta primers RC1.1 and RC1.2 covering TRBC1 and TRBC2. Using its own MiXCR run on the UMI-ligation and nested PCR reads, TCRdb lists one record per CDR3 protein. The table lists tens of thousands of distinct CDR3 sequences, about 9.9% of them singletons, with about 10% in the top ten. Sequencing used PBMCs spiked with cells of the T cell clone KT2. Receptor source: a human donor.

V and J are TRBV2 and TRBJ1-4; D ambiguous. Trimming shortened V by 1 base and J by 5 bases, and 5 bases separated the two germline ends. CDR1 is SNHLY and CDR2 is FYNNEI in the germline V gene. This CDR3 is 13 amino acids long. CDR3 DNA sequence: TGTGCCAGCAGTGAAGGGACCAATGAAAAACTGTTTTTT. The encoded protein is CASSEGTNEKLFF. Using reference TRBV2 and TRBJ1-4 for the parts outside the CDR3, the full variable domain is EPEVTQTPSHQVTQMGQEVILRCVPISNHLYFYWYRQILGQKVEFLVSFYNNEISEKSEIFDDQFSVERPDGSNFTLKIRSTKLEDSAMYFCASSEGTNEKLFFGSGTQLSVL.

This clonotype was counted ten times or more. The chain combines TRBV12-5 with TRBJ2-5, with TRBD1 identical over 9 bases. CDR1 and CDR2 (germline): LGHNT, FRNRAP. CDR3 length: 16 residues. The junction had 9 bases not matched to a gene; V was cut back by 5 bases and J by 2 bases. CDR3 DNA: TGTGCTAGTGGTAAAACCGGGACAGGGCCTCAAGAGACCCAGTACTTC. This gives the protein CASGKTGTGPQETQYF.

The chain links TRBV7-9 to TRBJ2-1; possibly TRBD1 for D (5 bases). With 8 bases removed from V and 8 bases from J, the gap between germline ends came to 19 bases. The CDR3 runs 14 residues. The germline V gene has CDR1 SEHNR and CDR2 FQNEAQ (reference sequence). In DNA form, the CDR3 reads TGTGCCAGCGGCGACAGTAAAGCTCCGTATGAGCAGTTCTTC. Translation gives CASGDSKAPYEQFF.

This clonotype was observed at least ten times. The chain employs TRBV30 and TRBJ1-4; 7 nucleotides match TRBD1. The trim removed 2 bases at V and 5 bases at J, leaving 5 bases unmatched. The length of the CDR3 is 14 residues. Germline V CDR1 and CDR2: GTSNPN, SVGIG (reference sequence). This CDR3 is CAWSPGTANEKLFF. In DNA, the CDR3 is TGTGCCTGGAGTCCCGGGACAGCAAATGAAAAACTGTTTTTT.

This clonotype occurred a few times. The V gene is TRBV4-1, the J gene TRBJ2-7, with TRBD2 matching 14 bases. V was pared by 4 bases and J by 5 bases, with 13 bases of the junction left unmatched. The germline gives CDR1 MGHRA, CDR2 YSYEKL. This CDR3 comprises 18 residues. The CDR3 DNA reads TGCGCCAGCAGCCCGGGACTAGCGGGGGCTCTCGGGGTCAACGAGCAGTACTTC. Translating gives CASSPGLAGALGVNEQYF.

The chain employs TRBV6-6 and TRBJ2-7, with D unresolved. In germline, CDR1 is MNHNY, CDR2 SVGAGI (reference sequence). Trimming took 0 bases from V and 4 from J, leaving 16 bases between them. CDR3 length equals 16 residues. CDR3 DNA: TGTGCCAGCAGTTACTCGGGAATTGGCGGTGGGTACGAGCAGTACTTC. This sequence encodes CASSYSGIGGGYEQYF.

This clonotype has only a few counts. This chain links TRBV7-3 with TRBJ1-1, with D possibly being TRBD1 (6 bases). CDR3 length equals 13 residues. Trimming removed 5 bases at V and 5 bases at J, with 12 bases between. Germline V lookup: CDR1 SGHTA, CDR2 FQGTGA. The CDR3 region is CASSKGGGTEAFF. CDR3 DNA: TGTGCCAGCAGCAAAGGGGGGGGGACTGAAGCTTTCTTT.

The table lists this clonotype with a count of one. The V call is TRBV12-3 or TRBV12-4, the J call TRBJ1-1; D gene uncertain. The CDR3 is 13 amino acids. Trimming took 6 bases from V and 1 from J, leaving 9 bases between them. This chain's CDR3 is CASSISRNTEAFF. In nucleotides, the CDR3 is TGTGCCAGCAGCATTTCAAGGAACACTGAAGCTTTCTTT.

V and J are TRBV7-9 and TRBJ1-4; no reliable D call. This CDR3 has 13 residues. Per the germline V gene, CDR1 is SEHNR and CDR2 is FQNEAQ (reference sequence). Trimming took off 1 base at V and 7 bases at J, with 7 bases between the two ends. The DNA of the CDR3 is TGTGCCAGCAGCTTAGGTACCCCTGAAAAACTGTTTTTT. It yields the protein CASSLGTPEKLFF.

This clonotype was observed a few times. The chain carries TRBV6-2 or TRBV6-3 and TRBJ1-5, with 8 bases matching TRBD1. CDR3 size: 15 residues. CDR1 and CDR2 (germline): MNHEY, SVGEGT. The trim removed 7 bases at V and 2 bases at J, leaving 7 bases unmatched. This chain's CDR3 is CASTLTGGGNQPQHF. CDR3 bases: TGTGCCAGCACCCTCACAGGGGGTGGCAATCAGCCCCAGCATTTT.

The chain carries TRBV5-1 and TRBJ2-1, with D unresolved. The V and J ends lost 5 bases and 5 bases respectively, with 17 bases between them. Germline CDR1 and CDR2: SGHRS and YFSETQ. The CDR3 runs 15 residues. This chain's CDR3 is CASRRAVGRDNEQFF. CDR3 in DNA: TGCGCCAGCAGACGAGCTGTGGGCCGAGACAATGAGCAGTTCTTC.

This sequence joins TRBV2 and TRBJ2-1; 7 positions agree with TRBD2. Trimming cost V 8 bases and J 2 bases; bases outside gene matches: 6. This CDR3 contains 14 residues. Germline-derived CDR1 and CDR2 are SNHLY and FYNNEI. CDR3 sequence (DNA): TGTGCCAGCCAGTGGACTAGTGCCTACAATGAGCAGTTCTTC. Its protein is CASQWTSAYNEQFF.

V and J are TRBV20-1 and TRBJ2-3; D not resolved. This CDR3 comprises 16 residues. CDR1 and CDR2 from the germline V gene are DFQATT and SNEGSKA (reference sequence). V shed 4 bases and J shed 5 bases, with 22 bases lying between them. CDR3 region: CSAIEVRLDGEDTQYF. Written as DNA, the CDR3 is TGCAGTGCTATTGAGGTCCGACTTGACGGTGAAGATACGCAGTATTTT.

There are a few counts of this clonotype. V usage is TRBV11-3 and J usage is TRBJ2-5; the D is unclear. The CDR3 runs to 13 residues. The germline V and J ends were trimmed by 8 bases and 3 bases, with 13 bases remaining between them. Germline assignment: CDR1 SGHNT and CDR2 YENEEA. The DNA of the CDR3 is TGTGCCAGCGAACGACAACCCGAAGAGACCCAGTACTTC. Its translation: CASERQPEETQYF.

V and J are TRBV4-2 and TRBJ2-7, with 10 bases lining up with TRBD2. The V gene end was trimmed by 4 bases and the J gene end by 0 bases; junction bases not matched to a gene: 6. The CDR3 is 16 residues long. Germline loops: CDR1 LGHNA, CDR2 YNFKEQ. In nucleotides, the CDR3 is TGTGCCAGCAGCCTCGGACTAGCGGAGAGCTCCTACGAGCAGTACTTC. Translation: CASSLGLAESSYEQYF.

This clonotype was seen a handful of times. The chain combines TRBV20-1 with TRBJ2-7; D might be TRBD2 (6 bases). Trimming removed 2 bases from V and 0 bases from J, with 14 bases in between. The CDR3 is made up of 15 amino acids. Germline CDR1 and CDR2: DFQATT and SNEGSKA (reference sequence). The CDR3 sequence: CSARSGGADSYEQYF. CDR3 nucleotide sequence: TGCAGTGCTAGAAGTGGCGGGGCAGACTCCTACGAGCAGTACTTC.

This clonotype was seen at least ten times. This sequence joins TRBV25-1 and TRBJ1-6; D gene ambiguous. The CDR3 runs 13 residues. V lost 5 bases and J 7 bases, leaving 9 bases between the germline ends. The germline V gene encodes CDR1 MGHDK and CDR2 SYGVNS. The CDR3 loop reads CASSLEANSPLHF. CDR3 bases: TGTGCCAGCAGTCTTGAGGCGAATTCACCCCTCCACTTT.

This clonotype was recorded a few times. CDR3 nucleotide sequence: TGTGCCTGGAGTGCAGTACAGAACAATGAGCAGTTCTTC. Translation gives CAWSAVQNNEQFF. The chain carries TRBV30 and TRBJ2-1, with D hard to call. The CDR3 totals 13 residues. CDR1 and CDR2 from the germline V gene are GTSNPN and SVGIG (reference sequence). V was clipped by 1 base and J by 5 bases, with 9 bases between them.

This clonotype was detected ten times or more. The rearrangement uses TRBV20-1 and TRBJ2-2; possible D gene TRBD2, 6 bases. Trimming shortened V by 0 bases and J by 9 bases, and 17 bases separated the two germline ends. The CDR3 sequence is 15 residues long. Germline CDR1 and CDR2: DFQATT and SNEGSKA (reference sequence). The CDR3 sequence is CSARDPLSRERELFF. CDR3 in DNA: TGCAGTGCTAGAGATCCCCTTAGTCGGGAGAGGGAGCTGTTTTTT.

This clonotype has a handful of counts. This chain connects TRBV6-2 or TRBV6-3 to TRBJ1-1; 8 nucleotides line up with TRBD1. V gave up 6 bases and J gave up 5 bases; unmatched junction bases: 11. The CDR3 has 15 amino acids. Germline V lookup: CDR1 MNHEY, CDR2 SVGEGT. The CDR3 loop is CASRRDRTIVTEAFF. CDR3 nucleotide sequence: TGTGCCAGCAGGCGGGACAGGACGATCGTAACTGAAGCTTTCTTT.

This clonotype was counted ten times or more. The V gene is TRBV11-2, the J gene TRBJ2-1; D is perhaps TRBD1 or TRBD2 (6 bases each). The CDR3 has 14 residues. Germline CDR1 reads SGHAT; CDR2 reads FQNNGV. Between the trimmed V and J ends, which lost 1 base and 4 bases, there was a span of 8 bases. The CDR3 is CASSLGGAYNEQFF. DNA for the CDR3: TGTGCCAGCAGCTTAGGGGGGGCTTACAATGAGCAGTTCTTC. Combining the CDR3 with reference TRBV11-2 and TRBJ2-1 gives the whole variable domain EAGVAQSPRYKIIEKRQSVAFWCNPISGHATLYWYQQILGQGPKLLIQFQNNGVVDDSQLPKDRFSAERLKGVDSTLKIQPAKLEDSAVYLCASSLGGAYNEQFFGPGTRLTVL.

In its sample, this clonotype was seen many times. The V call is TRBV2, the J call TRBJ2-5, with D hard to call. The CDR3 has 12 amino acids. Germline-derived CDR1 and CDR2 are SNHLY and FYNNEI. V was clipped by 5 bases and J by 9 bases, with 13 bases between them. As DNA, the CDR3 is TGTGCCAGCAGTACCAACAGTAGGGCCCAGTACTTC. It yields the protein CASSTNSRAQYF.

This clonotype was found a few times. The chain recombines TRBV27 with TRBJ1-5, with D unresolved. Deletions cut 0 bases from V and 3 bases from J, with 12 bases between. The germline V gene has CDR1 MNHEY and CDR2 SMNVEV (reference sequence). The CDR3 has 16 residues. The CDR3 DNA is TGTGCCAGCAGTTTATCGAAATCGGCTTTCAATCAGCCCCAGCATTTT. It codes for CASSLSKSAFNQPQHF.